This T cell receptor (beta chain) was recovered during a study of T cell changes during pregnancy in multiple sclerosis (dated by TCRdb to between 2018 and 2020). Broadly, across the study: Changes in the T cell repertoire over the course of pregnancy were examined in this study in women with multiple sclerosis.

Preparation of the library involved the immunoSEQ multiplex PCR assay. TCRdb carries this immuneACCESS record with in-frame sequences only. Its versions omit some clonotypes, under half of them owing to an unresolved V gene in the studies checked, with the rest unexplained. The sample has some 41,000 clones on record, 70% to 90% of them singletons. More than 0.9% of the sample goes to the ten largest clones. Reading from cysteine to phenylalanine, the CDR3 counts 15 amino acids. The retained sequence is limited to the CDR3, 45 bases, with the frame set at the first base. Clipping removes 0 bases from V and 3 bases from J, with 4 as the unmatched junction base count. CDR1 and CDR2, per the germline V gene, are MNHEY and SVGAGI. Details on this clone: Its target antigen remains unknown. Base qualities are missing; no much larger clone stands one base away.

Specimen: CD4+ T cells from peripheral blood mononuclear cells, collected after pregnancy. This chain joins TRBV6-5 to TRBJ1-1; 7 bases in the junction line up with TRBD1. The sequence was collected from a female donor with multiple sclerosis, enrolled in a pregnancy study. The DNA reads TGTGCCAGCAGTTACTCTACAGGGGCGGACACTGAAGCTTTCTTT. Its amino acids are CASSYSTGADTEAFF.